The clone carrying this T cell receptor (beta chain) was observed at least ten times. Its cognate antigen is unknown. This record comes from a study of blood T cells in healthy people across ages. A sample-barcoded 5' primer and a J-beta primer mix were used in a second PCR of about 7 to 12 cycles. The yield of each sample was at least 3 million CDR3-containing paired-end reads. From the 5' RACE reads, TCRdb called clonotypes with MiXCR, one entry per CDR3 protein. The data show some 790,000 distinct CDR3 sequences, less than 35% seen once. Study outcomes and limitations: Roughly linearly, TCR beta diversity per million T cells fell as age increased. Comparison with aged donors showed that long-lived donors had more naive CD4+ cells and higher diversity.

V was clipped by 5 bases and J by 3 bases, with 17 bases between them. The CDR3 has 15 amino acids. Looked up from germline, CDR1 is SGHTA and CDR2 is FQGNSA. The clonotype originates from a woman at least 80 years old in good health. Specimen: blood. The V call is TRBV7-2, the J call TRBJ2-7; possibly TRBD2 for D (6 bases). The CDR3 sequence is CASSPQGGIYYEQYF. DNA of the CDR3: TGTGCCAGCAGCCCGCAGGGCGGGATATACTACGAGCAGTACTTC.